The 3 T cell receptor beta chains given below trace back to one sample, sequenced in a study of T cell responses to AZD1222 COVID-19 vaccine listed by TCRdb under 2021. Preparation of the library involved the immunoSEQ multiplex PCR assay. TCRdb obtained this table from immuneACCESS and retained in-frame rearrangements with V and J assigned. These tables miss some clones; where compared with another copy, unresolved V genes account for less than half of the shortfall, and the remainder is unexplained. A total of tens of thousands of clones appear in this sample, approximately 80% of them only once. The biggest ten clones account for 5% of the sample. What this sample's time point label stands for: about 28 days (+/-7) after the second vaccine dose. Sequencing was performed on peripheral blood, taken 28 days after the second AZD1222 dose. All receptors derive from an adult who received the AZD1222 COVID-19 vaccine.

This rearrangement joins TRBV2 to TRBJ1-6; a possible D gene is TRBD1 (6 bases). V was shortened by 5 bases and J by 14 bases, with 19 bases between the two germline ends. Germline-derived CDR1 and CDR2 are SNHLY and FYNNEI. This CDR3 is 14 amino acids long. The CDR3 nucleotides are TGTGCCAGCAGTCCTCGACAGGTTCCCTCCACCCTCCACTTT. Translating it yields CASSPRQVPSTLHF. Together with reference TRBV2 and TRBJ1-6, the CDR3 gives the full variable domain: EPEVTQTPSHQVTQMGQEVILRCVPISNHLYFYWYRQILGQKVEFLVSFYNNEISEKSEIFDDQFSVERPDGSNFTLKIRSTKLEDSAMYFCASSPRQVPSTLHFGNGTRLTVT.

In DNA, the CDR3 is TGTGCCAGCAGCACACGCGCGGCGGACACTGAAGCTTTCTTT. It translates to CASSTRAADTEAFF. The chain recombines TRBV7-8 with TRBJ1-1; D gene ambiguous. V was clipped by 5 bases and J by 3 bases, with 13 bases between them. The length of the CDR3 is 14 residues. The germline gives CDR1 SGHVS, CDR2 FQNEAQ.

V gene TRBV7-2 combines with J gene TRBJ1-2, with TRBD1 matching over 7 bases. The CDR3 is made up of 14 amino acids. Germline V CDR1 and CDR2: SGHTA, FQGNSA. After removal of 4 bases from V and 4 bases from J, the junction contained 6 bases not matched to a gene. The CDR3 DNA reads as TGTGCCAGCAGCTCTACCGGGACAGTCTATGGCTACACCTTC. This codes for CASSSTGTVYGYTF.